These 8 T cell receptor beta chains share one sample of origin, sequenced in a study of OX40 agonist ivuxolimab in advanced cancers. The repertoire was sequenced with immunoSEQ multiplex PCR; TCRdb's copy has only in-frame clones and lacks some. The repertoire holds 80,000 to 100,000 clones, with about nine tenths as singletons. The material sequenced was CD4+ or CD8+ T cells sorted from blood, taken in a trial of the OX40 agonist ivuxolimab. These receptors came from an adult with an advanced solid tumor such as melanoma, head and neck, liver or kidney cancer.

This sequence joins TRBV9 and TRBJ2-3, with D perhaps being TRBD1 or TRBD2 (5 bases each). Germline V CDR1 and CDR2: SGDLS, YYNGEE. This CDR3 has 14 residues. Trimming cost V 6 bases and J 2 bases, with 13 bases left between them. In nucleotides, the CDR3 is TGTGCCAGCACCCCTGGGGGACCCACAGATACGCAGTATTTT. Encoded protein: CASTPGGPTDTQYF.

The rearrangement links TRBV30 to TRBJ1-4; 7 positions match TRBD1. Unmatched junction bases numbered 11, after V lost 0 bases and J lost 7 bases. The CDR3 has 16 residues. From germline, CDR1 is GTSNPN and CDR2 SVGIG (reference sequence). The CDR3 spells CAWSVGGGGRSEKLFF. Written as DNA, the CDR3 is TGTGCCTGGAGTGTAGGTGGAGGGGGCAGGAGTGAAAAACTGTTTTTT.

In its sample, this clone was seen once. The chain uses TRBV7-9 and TRBJ2-2; either TRBD1 or TRBD2 may fit D (7 bases each). The CDR3 covers 15 residues. Germline V gene lookup returns CDR1 SEHNR and CDR2 FQNEAQ (reference sequence). Trimming took off 6 bases at V and 5 bases at J, with 16 bases between the two ends. The CDR3 is CASSYSGGATGELFF. The CDR3 DNA is TGTGCCAGCAGTTATTCAGGGGGGGCTACCGGGGAGCTGTTTTTT.

This clone has just a few counts. CDR3 DNA sequence: TGTGCCAGCAGCGTAGCCTGGGGGCCTGGAAACACCATATATTTT. Its protein is CASSVAWGPGNTIYF. The chain couples TRBV9 to TRBJ1-3, with D perhaps TRBD1 (6 bases). Germline CDR1 and CDR2: SGDLS and YYNGEE. With 0 bases removed from V and 2 bases from J, the gap between germline ends came to 9 bases. This CDR3 has 15 residues.

This rearrangement joins TRBV5-4 to TRBJ2-5; TRBD2 aligns across 11 bases. The CDR3 runs to 15 residues. The germline gives CDR1 SGHNT, CDR2 YYREEE (reference sequence). Trimming removed 0 bases from V and 5 bases from J; junction bases left unmatched: 3. CDR3 in amino acids: CASSLELAGAETQYF. CDR3 bases: TGTGCCAGCAGCTTGGAACTAGCGGGAGCGGAGACCCAGTACTTC. The variable domain in full, completed from reference TRBV5-4 and TRBJ2-5, reads ETGVTQSPTHLIKTRGQQVTLRCSSQSGHNTVSWYQQALGQGPQFIFQYYREEENGRGNFPPRFSGLQFPNYSSELNVNALELDDSALYLCASSLELAGAETQYFGPGTRLLVL.

Of note for this clone: Its ends do not fully match the called genes, so a read error is possible. The chain employs TRBV5-1 and TRBJ2-3; possibly TRBD1 or TRBD2 for D (6 bases each). Germline values: CDR1 SGHRS, CDR2 YFSETQ. This CDR3 comprises 13 residues. The CDR3 DNA is TGCGCCAGCAGGTTGGGGGGCGTAGATACGCAGTATTTT. Its translation: CASRLGGVDTQYF.

This chain links TRBV11-2 with TRBJ2-2, with 7 bases identical to TRBD2. V shed 2 bases, J shed 0 bases, and the junction held 3 bases outside the gene matches. Germline assignment: CDR1 SGHAT and CDR2 FQNNGV. The CDR3 runs to 16 residues. Written as DNA, the CDR3 is TGTGCCAGCAGCTTAAAGCGGGGCGCGAACACCGGGGAGCTGTTTTTT. This translates into CASSLKRGANTGELFF.

This rearrangement joins TRBV6-6 to TRBJ2-3, with D perhaps assigned TRBD1 or TRBD2 (5 bases each). Trimming cost V 2 bases and J 0 bases, with 9 bases left between them. This CDR3 comprises 15 residues. Germline assignment: CDR1 MNHNY and CDR2 SVGAGI (reference sequence). The CDR3 region has the DNA TGTGCCAGCAGTTACCGGGACCCGAGCACAGATACGCAGTATTTT. This codes for CASSYRDPSTDTQYF.